The 3 T cell receptor beta chains in this list originate from one sample, sequenced in a study of beta chain features in type 1 diabetes. All of the isolated RNA was reverse transcribed, so expressed TCRB transcripts were sequenced. Libraries were prepared by immunoSEQ multiplex PCR; TCRdb keeps only in-frame clonotypes and omits some of them. The table has roughly 170,000 clones, roughly an eighth seen once; the top ten hold 0.62%. Sequenced sample: central memory CD4+ T cells from blood. These receptors were taken from a young woman in good health.

The chain combines TRBV11-2 with TRBJ2-5, with 16 bases aligning to TRBD2. The CDR3 loop spans 17 amino acids. V was clipped by 4 bases and J by 5 bases; unmatched bases: 7. CDR1 and CDR2 (germline): SGHAT, FQNNGV. The CDR3 reads CASSSGLAGGSRETQYF. CDR3 DNA: TGTGCCAGCAGCTCGGGACTAGCGGGAGGGTCTAGGGAGACCCAGTACTTC.

V usage is TRBV18 and J usage is TRBJ1-5; 7 bases line up with TRBD1. The CDR3 is 14 amino acids. V was clipped by 6 bases and J by 2 bases; unmatched bases: 4. Germline lookup yields CDR1 KGHSH and CDR2 LQKENI. CDR3 in DNA: TGTGCCAGCTCGTCCGACAGGGGCAATCAGCCCCAGCATTTT. This codes for CASSSDRGNQPQHF.

CDR3: CASSGGAHNQPQHF. The CDR3 region has the DNA TGTGCCAGCAGCGGCGGGGCTCACAATCAGCCCCAGCATTTT. The V gene is TRBV5-6, the J gene TRBJ1-5; D is perhaps TRBD1 (5 bases). V was trimmed by 4 bases and J by 3 bases, leaving 11 bases between them. The germline gives CDR1 SGHDT, CDR2 YYEEEE. The CDR3 has 14 amino acids.